The 23 T cell receptor beta chains reported below all come from one sample, sequenced in a study of blood T cell repertoires in COVID-19. Data came from immunoSEQ multiplex PCR; TCRdb stores just in-frame clones and leaves some out. The repertoire holds some 450,000 clones, with over 85% as singletons. Sequencing was performed on peripheral blood. The receptors were gathered from a man aged 18 to 29 with COVID-19, enrolled during active disease.

This chain joins TRBV7-8 and TRBJ2-1; 8 bases are a match to TRBD2. In germline, CDR1 is SGHVS, CDR2 FQNEAQ. This CDR3 is 17 amino acids long. With 1 base clipped from V and 3 bases from J, the junction kept 8 bases outside the gene matches. The CDR3 sequence is CASSLVVFREGYNEQFF. CDR3 bases: TGTGCCAGCAGCTTAGTGGTCTTCCGGGAGGGCTACAATGAGCAGTTCTTC.

V usage is TRBV6-1 and J usage is TRBJ2-7; D uncertain. Trimming pared 5 bases from V and 1 base from J, leaving 12 bases between. Germline assignment: CDR1 MNHNS and CDR2 SASEGT. The length of the CDR3 is 14 residues. The CDR3 spells CASSFLSVSYEQYF. For the CDR3, the DNA is TGTGCCAGCAGTTTCTTGTCCGTTTCCTACGAGCAGTACTTC.

The chain links TRBV19 to TRBJ2-5; TRBD2 might be the D (6 bases). The CDR3 totals 13 residues. Trimming shortened V by 5 bases and J by 4 bases, and 11 bases separated the two germline ends. CDR1 LNHDA and CDR2 SQIVND come from the germline V gene (reference sequence). CDR3 in amino acids: CASSPGLPETQYF. CDR3 DNA: TGTGCCAGTAGTCCGGGACTCCCAGAGACCCAGTACTTC.

The V and J genes are TRBV3-1 (or the pseudogene TRBV3-2) and TRBJ1-6; TRBD1 matches at 9 bases. Germline V gene lookup returns CDR1 LGHDT and CDR2 YNNKEL (reference sequence). There are 14 residues in the CDR3. The ends lost 4 bases at V and 10 bases at J; junction bases unmatched: 5. Written as DNA, the CDR3 is TGTGCCAGCAGCCTAGGACAGGGGAGGTCACCCCTCCACTTT. Residues: CASSLGQGRSPLHF.

J is TRBJ1-2 and V is TRBV5-5; maybe TRBD1 (6 bases). This CDR3 spans 17 amino acids. Germline CDR1 reads SGHKS; CDR2 reads YYEKEE (reference sequence). V shed 1 base and J shed 0 bases, with 16 bases lying between them. The CDR3 region is CASSLSPRTEANYGYTF. CDR3 nucleotide sequence: TGTGCCAGCAGCTTGTCCCCCCGGACAGAAGCTAACTATGGCTACACCTTC. The whole variable domain, remainder taken from reference TRBV5-5 and TRBJ1-2, is DAGVTQSPTHLIKTRGQQVTLRCSPISGHKSVSWYQQVLGQGPQFIFQYYEKEERGRGNFPDRFSARQFPNYSSELNVNALLLGDSALYLCASSLSPRTEANYGYTFGSGTRLTVV.

This clone was seen once. CDR3 protein: CASSTPGLAGGGPYNEQFF. DNA for the CDR3: TGTGCCAGCAGCACTCCGGGACTAGCGGGAGGGGGACCCTACAATGAGCAGTTCTTC. The chain combines TRBV28 with TRBJ2-1, with TRBD2 identical over 16 bases. The CDR3 runs 19 residues. Trimming at V came to 6 bases and at J to 2 bases, leaving 10 bases not matched to a gene. Germline lookup yields CDR1 MDHEN and CDR2 SYDVKM.

This sequence joins TRBV7-6 and TRBJ2-5; 10 bases map to TRBD2. The junction had 19 bases not matched to a gene; V was cut back by 2 bases and J by 4 bases. This CDR3 spans 20 amino acids. Germline V gene lookup returns CDR1 SGHVS and CDR2 FNYEAQ. Here the CDR3 DNA reads TGTGCCAGCAGCTTAATTGTCCGACTTAACTTAGCGGGGGGTAGAGAGACCCAGTACTTC. As protein: CASSLIVRLNLAGGRETQYF.

This clone was recorded only once. CDR3 sequence reads: CSATGGWNTEAFF. CDR3 bases: TGCAGCGCCACAGGGGGATGGAACACTGAAGCTTTCTTT. The rearrangement uses TRBV29-1 and TRBJ1-1, with 8 bases identical to TRBD1. The V segment lost 7 bases and the J segment 1 base; nucleotides outside the gene matches: 5. Germline V CDR1 and CDR2: SQVTM, ANQGSEA. The CDR3 sequence is 13 residues long.

The chain uses TRBV2 and TRBJ2-2; TRBD1 matches 9 bases. The germline gives CDR1 SNHLY, CDR2 FYNNEI. CDR3 length: 17 residues. The trim removed 6 bases at V and 2 bases at J, leaving 10 bases unmatched. CDR3 sequence: CASRPKRGQGNTGELFF. In DNA, the CDR3 is TGTGCCAGCAGACCGAAGAGGGGACAGGGAAACACCGGGGAGCTGTTTTTT.

J is TRBJ1-3 and V is TRBV27; weak D call: TRBD1 (5 bases). This CDR3 is built from 15 residues. Between the trimmed V and J ends, which lost 5 bases and 2 bases, there was a span of 13 bases. The germline gives CDR1 MNHEY, CDR2 SMNVEV (reference sequence). CDR3: CASSPRRGPGNTIYF. DNA of the CDR3: TGTGCCAGCAGTCCCAGGAGGGGCCCTGGAAACACCATATATTTT.

The V gene is TRBV28, the J gene TRBJ1-1; D gene unclear. V shed 5 bases and J shed 10 bases, with 20 bases lying between them. Germline CDR1 and CDR2: MDHEN and SYDVKM. This CDR3 comprises 14 residues. The CDR3 is CASSRGDVPAAAFF. CDR3 coding DNA: TGTGCCAGCAGTCGTGGAGACGTCCCTGCTGCAGCTTTCTTT.

This chain connects TRBV10-1 to TRBJ1-1; D not resolved. CDR1 and CDR2 (germline): WNHNN, SYGVQD (reference sequence). The CDR3 totals 9 residues. Written as DNA, the CDR3 is TGCCCCCGTTTTTCTGAAGCTTTCTTT. This encodes CPRFSEAFF.

The chain carries TRBV4-1 and TRBJ1-6, with no clear D. CDR3 length: 15 residues. V was cut by 0 bases and J by 13 bases, with 16 bases left in between. Germline V lookup: CDR1 MGHRA, CDR2 YSYEKL. This CDR3 reads CASSQEISGKVPLHF. In nucleotides, the CDR3 is TGCGCCAGCAGCCAAGAAATCTCGGGGAAAGTCCCCCTCCACTTT.

The gene calls are TRBV2 and TRBJ2-6, with D maybe TRBD1 (5 bases). The CDR3 is made up of 15 amino acids. Trimming left V 6 bases short and J 4 bases short, with 13 bases between. Looked up from germline, CDR1 is SNHLY and CDR2 is FYNNEI. The CDR3 sequence: CASSQQVGGANVLTF. Written as DNA, the CDR3 is TGTGCCAGCAGCCAACAGGTCGGAGGGGCCAACGTCCTGACTTTC.

This clone has just a few counts. The J gene is TRBJ2-7, the V gene TRBV14; the D gene is possibly TRBD1 (5 bases). The CDR3 totals 15 residues. CDR1 SGHDN and CDR2 FVKESK come from the germline V gene. V was shortened by 5 bases and J by 4 bases, with 18 bases between the two germline ends. The CDR3 is CASSRNLRQPYEQYF. Written as DNA, the CDR3 is TGTGCCAGCAGCAGGAACCTTAGACAGCCTTACGAGCAGTACTTC.

V and J are TRBV3-1 (or the pseudogene TRBV3-2) and TRBJ2-2; possibly TRBD1 for D (5 bases). Trimming pared 5 bases from V and 6 bases from J, leaving 10 bases between. Per the germline V gene, CDR1 is LGHDT and CDR2 is YNNKEL (reference sequence). CDR3 size: 13 residues. The CDR3: CASSNTGSGELFF. CDR3 nucleotides: TGTGCCAGCAGCAATACAGGTTCCGGGGAGCTGTTTTTT.

The CDR3 DNA reads TGTGCCAGCAGCCAACAGATGGGCCCTCAAGAGACCCAGTACTTC. Translation gives CASSQQMGPQETQYF. The chain joins TRBV3-1 (or the pseudogene TRBV3-2) to TRBJ2-5; D remains ambiguous. CDR1 LGHDT and CDR2 YNNKEL come from the germline V gene (reference sequence). The CDR3 totals 15 residues. V was shortened by 2 bases and J by 2 bases, with 12 bases between the two germline ends.

The gene calls are TRBV6-2 or TRBV6-3 and TRBJ2-5; TRBD2 is a possible D gene (6 bases). Germline CDR1 reads MNHEY; CDR2 reads SVGEGT. There are 15 residues in the CDR3. V lost 2 bases and J lost 5, with 15 bases in between. The CDR3 DNA is TGTGCCAGCAGTTACATCGGGGGTATCCGTGAGACCCAGTACTTC. Translated: CASSYIGGIRETQYF.

The rearrangement uses TRBV28 and TRBJ1-6; TRBD1 agrees at 7 bases. Losses at the gene ends were 10 bases for V and 8 bases for J; bases not matched to a gene: 8. The germline CDR1 and CDR2 sequences are MDHEN and SYDVKM. The CDR3 spans 13 residues. Here the CDR3 reads CATDRDSYSPLHF. The CDR3 region has the DNA TGTGCCACCGACAGGGATAGCTATTCACCCCTCCACTTT.

The chain couples TRBV6-1 to TRBJ2-4; TRBD2 is a possible D gene (5 bases). The CDR3 is 19 amino acids. Germline V gene data show CDR1 as MNHNS and CDR2 as SASEGT. V was trimmed by 4 bases and J by 6 bases, leaving 28 bases between them. CDR3 loop: CASSVPLVSGLADTNIQYF. The CDR3 DNA reads TGTGCCAGCAGTGTACCCCTGGTCAGCGGCTTAGCCGATACAAACATTCAGTACTTC.

The gene calls are TRBV2 and TRBJ2-3; D is unresolved. The V end lost 4 bases, the J end lost 6 bases, and 14 bases lay between the germline ends. Germline V CDR1 and CDR2: SNHLY, FYNNEI. The CDR3 sequence is 14 residues long. The CDR3 here is CASSALTSKDTQYF. The CDR3 DNA is TGTGCCAGCAGTGCGCTCACAAGTAAGGATACGCAGTATTTT.

This chain joins TRBV28 and TRBJ1-2; 8 bases map to TRBD1. This CDR3 has 15 amino acids. Trimming removed 4 bases from V and 6 bases from J; junction bases left unmatched: 10. Germline assignment: CDR1 MDHEN and CDR2 SYDVKM. CDR3 in amino acids: CASSWNRGLKNGYTF. CDR3 nucleotide sequence: TGTGCCAGCAGTTGGAACAGGGGGTTGAAAAATGGCTACACCTTC.

This chain connects TRBV12-3 or TRBV12-4 to TRBJ2-1; weak D call: TRBD2 (6 bases). V was shortened by 8 bases and J by 9 bases, with 17 bases between the two germline ends. The CDR3 extends over 13 amino acids. The CDR3 DNA reads as TGTGCCAGCGTCCCCCAGGCCGGGGGTGAGCAGTTCTTC. Translating it yields CASVPQAGGEQFF.